The sequence of this T cell receptor beta chain was determined in a study of technical replicates of blood from several donors. The CDR3 is 17 amino acids. Looked up from germline, CDR1 is SGHDT and CDR2 is YYEEEE. V was clipped by 4 bases and J by 2 bases; unmatched bases: 10. Sequencing was performed with immunoSEQ multiplex PCR; in TCRdb, only in-frame clones are kept and a portion is missing. The data show more than 60,000 clones, with around nine tenths seen just once and about 5% held by the top ten. Sequenced sample: PBMCs. V is TRBV5-6 and J is TRBJ2-4; 9 bases match TRBD1. This sequence originates from a human donor in good health. Some clones in this sample may be carry-over from other donors' samples. The CDR3 DNA reads TGTGCCAGCAGCCCCCGGGACAGGGCGGGGACCAAAAACATTCAGTACTTC. Protein product: CASSPRDRAGTKNIQYF. Full variable domain (outside the CDR3, taken from reference TRBV5-6 and TRBJ2-4): DAGVTQSPTHLIKTRGQQVTLRCSPKSGHDTVSWYQQALGQGPQFIFQYYEEEERQRGNFPDRFSGHQFPNYSSELNVNALLLGDSALYLCASSPRDRAGTKNIQYFGAGTRLSVL.